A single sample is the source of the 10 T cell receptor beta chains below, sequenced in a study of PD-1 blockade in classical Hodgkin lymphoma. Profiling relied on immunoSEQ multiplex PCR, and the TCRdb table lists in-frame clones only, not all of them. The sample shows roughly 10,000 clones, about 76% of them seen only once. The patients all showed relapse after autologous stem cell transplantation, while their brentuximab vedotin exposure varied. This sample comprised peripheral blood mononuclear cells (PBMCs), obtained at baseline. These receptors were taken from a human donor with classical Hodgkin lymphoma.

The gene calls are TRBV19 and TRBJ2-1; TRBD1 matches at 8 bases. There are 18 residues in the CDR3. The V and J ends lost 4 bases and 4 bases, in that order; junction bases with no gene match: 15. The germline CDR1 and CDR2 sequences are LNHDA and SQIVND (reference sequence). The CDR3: CASSTGTGSRGTYNEQFF. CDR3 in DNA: TGTGCCAGTAGTACCGGGACAGGTTCTCGGGGGACATACAATGAGCAGTTCTTC.

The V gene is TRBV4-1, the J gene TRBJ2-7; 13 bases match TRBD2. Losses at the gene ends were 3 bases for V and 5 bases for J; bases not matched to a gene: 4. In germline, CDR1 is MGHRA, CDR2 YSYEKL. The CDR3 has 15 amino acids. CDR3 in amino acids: CASSQPGTSGNEQYF. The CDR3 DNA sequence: TGCGCCAGCAGCCAGCCCGGGACTAGCGGGAACGAGCAGTACTTC.

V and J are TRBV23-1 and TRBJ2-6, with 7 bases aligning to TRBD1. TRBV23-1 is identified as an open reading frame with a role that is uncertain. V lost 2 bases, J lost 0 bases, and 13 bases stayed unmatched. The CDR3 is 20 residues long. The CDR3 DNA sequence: TGCGCCAGCAGTCAACCTATGGGGCGGACAGGACGCTCTGGGGCCAACGTCCTGACTTTC. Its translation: CASSQPMGRTGRSGANVLTF.

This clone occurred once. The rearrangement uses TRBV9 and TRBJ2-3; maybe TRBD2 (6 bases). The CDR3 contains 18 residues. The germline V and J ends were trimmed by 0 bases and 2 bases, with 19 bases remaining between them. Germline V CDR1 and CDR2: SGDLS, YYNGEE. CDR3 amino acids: CASSVAQGGWEVTDTQYF. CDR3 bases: TGTGCCAGCAGCGTAGCCCAGGGTGGGTGGGAGGTCACAGATACGCAGTATTTT.

The CDR3 bases are TGTGCCAGCAGCCCATGGGGCACAGATACGCAGTATTTT. This codes for CASSPWGTDTQYF. The chain has TRBV9 and TRBJ2-3; D unclear. Per germline, CDR1 SGDLS and CDR2 YYNGEE. The V and J ends lost 4 bases and 1 base respectively, with 7 bases between them. The CDR3 has 13 residues.

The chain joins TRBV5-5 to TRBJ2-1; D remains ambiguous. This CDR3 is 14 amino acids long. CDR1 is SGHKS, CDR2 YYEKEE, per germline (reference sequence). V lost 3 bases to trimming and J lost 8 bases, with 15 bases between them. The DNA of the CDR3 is TGTGCCAGCAGCTCCCGCTTGGCAGGTCATGAGCAGTTCTTC. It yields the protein CASSSRLAGHEQFF.

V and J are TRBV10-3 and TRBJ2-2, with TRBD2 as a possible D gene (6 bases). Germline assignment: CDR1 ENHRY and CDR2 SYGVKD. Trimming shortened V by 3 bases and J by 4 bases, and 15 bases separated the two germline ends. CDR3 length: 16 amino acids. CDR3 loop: CAISESGDLATGELFF. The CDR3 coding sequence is TGTGCCATCAGTGAATCGGGGGATTTGGCCACCGGGGAGCTGTTTTTT.

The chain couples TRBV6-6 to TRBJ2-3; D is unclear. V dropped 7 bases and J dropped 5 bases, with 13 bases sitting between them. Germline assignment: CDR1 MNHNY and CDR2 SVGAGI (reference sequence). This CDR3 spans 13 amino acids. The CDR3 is CASTRQQRDTQYF. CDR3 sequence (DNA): TGTGCCAGCACCCGACAACAGAGAGATACGCAGTATTTT.

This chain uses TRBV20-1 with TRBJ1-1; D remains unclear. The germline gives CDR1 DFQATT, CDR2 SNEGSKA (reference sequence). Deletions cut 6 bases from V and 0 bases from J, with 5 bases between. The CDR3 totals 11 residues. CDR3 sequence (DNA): TGCAGTGCCTGGATGAACACTGAAGCTTTCTTT. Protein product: CSAWMNTEAFF.

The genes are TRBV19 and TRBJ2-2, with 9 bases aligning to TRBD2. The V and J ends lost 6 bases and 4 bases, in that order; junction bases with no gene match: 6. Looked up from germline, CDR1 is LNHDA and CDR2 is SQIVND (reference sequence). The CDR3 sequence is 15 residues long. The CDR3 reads CASRALAGFTGELFF. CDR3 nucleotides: TGTGCCAGTAGAGCACTAGCGGGCTTCACCGGGGAGCTGTTTTTT.